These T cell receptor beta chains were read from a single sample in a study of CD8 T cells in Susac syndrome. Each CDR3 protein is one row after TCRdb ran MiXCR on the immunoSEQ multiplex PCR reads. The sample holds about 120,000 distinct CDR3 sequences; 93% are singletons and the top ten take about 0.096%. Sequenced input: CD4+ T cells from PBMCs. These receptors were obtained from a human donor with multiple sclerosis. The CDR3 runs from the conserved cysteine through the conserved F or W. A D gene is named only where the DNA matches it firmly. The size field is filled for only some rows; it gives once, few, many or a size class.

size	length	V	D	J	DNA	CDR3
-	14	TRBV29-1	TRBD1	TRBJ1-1	TGCAGCGTGGAGACAGGGGGCTTGGACACTGAAGCTTTCTTT	CSVETGGLDTEAFF
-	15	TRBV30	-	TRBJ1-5	TGTGCCTGGAGTGAACTCGACGGGTTCTGGAAGCCCCAGCATTTT	CAWSELDGFWKPQHF
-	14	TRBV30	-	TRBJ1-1	TGTGCCTGGAGTGTAAGGGGGGCTATCACTGAAGCTTTCTTT	CAWSVRGAITEAFF
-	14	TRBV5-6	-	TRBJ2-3	TGTGCCAGCAGCCCCGGGACCTACACAGATACGCAGTATTTT	CASSPGTYTDTQYF
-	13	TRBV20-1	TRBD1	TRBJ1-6	TGCAGTGCTAGAGGGACAGGGGGTTCACCCCTCCACTTT	CSARGTGGSPLHF
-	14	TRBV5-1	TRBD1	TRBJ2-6	TGCGCCAGCACGACAGGGTCCGGGGCCAACGTCCTGACTTTC	CASTTGSGANVLTF
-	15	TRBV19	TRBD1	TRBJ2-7	TGTGCCAGTAGTCCCCGGGACAGGGGCACCTACGAGCAGTACTTC	CASSPRDRGTYEQYF
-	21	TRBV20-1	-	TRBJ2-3	TGCAGTGCTAGAGGAAGGGAGAGACTACACAACCCGACCGCCCCCACAGATACGCAGTATTTT	CSARGRERLHNPTAPTDTQYF
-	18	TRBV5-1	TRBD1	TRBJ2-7	TGCGCCAGCAGCTTCAATTTACCCGGGACAGGGGACTCCTACGAGCAGTACTTC	CASSFNLPGTGDSYEQYF
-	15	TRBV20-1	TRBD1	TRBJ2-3	TGCAGTGCTAGCCCCGGACAGGGGACCACAGATACGCAGTATTTT	CSASPGQGTTDTQYF
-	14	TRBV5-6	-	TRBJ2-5	TGTGCCAGCAGCCCAACAAACTCGGAAGAGACCCAGTACTTC	CASSPTNSEETQYF
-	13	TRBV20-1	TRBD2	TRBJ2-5	TGCAGTGCTATAGCGGGGCTGGGGGAGACCCAGTACTTC	CSAIAGLGETQYF
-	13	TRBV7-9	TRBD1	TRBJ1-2	TGTGCCAGCATAGAGGGGGCGGCGGACGGCTACACCTTC	CASIEGAADGYTF
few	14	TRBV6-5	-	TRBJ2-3	TGTGCCAGCAGTTACAGGGAACTCACAGATACGCAGTATTTT	CASSYRELTDTQYF
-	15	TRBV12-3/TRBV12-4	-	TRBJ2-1	TGTGCCAGCAGTCGAACGATTCTCTCCTACAATGAGCAGTTCTTC	CASSRTILSYNEQFF
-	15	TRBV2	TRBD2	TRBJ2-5	TGTGCCAGCAGCGGGACTAGCGGGGGTAGGGAGACCCAGTACTTC	CASSGTSGGRETQYF
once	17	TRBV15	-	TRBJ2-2	TGTGCCACCAGCAGAGATCTGGCAGGGGCGAACACCGGGGAGCTGTTTTTT	CATSRDLAGANTGELFF
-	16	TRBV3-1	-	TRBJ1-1	TGTGCCAGCAGCCAAGCCCCGTGGAGGGGGTACACTGAAGCTTTCTTT	CASSQAPWRGYTEAFF
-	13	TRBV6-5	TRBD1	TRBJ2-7	TGTGCCAGCAGGGGGACAGGGAGAGGCGAGCAGTACTTC	CASRGTGRGEQYF
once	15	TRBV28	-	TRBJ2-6	TGTGCCAGCAGCACCCAGATTTCTGGGGCCAACGTCCTGACTTTC	CASSTQISGANVLTF
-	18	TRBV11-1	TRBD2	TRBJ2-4	TGTGCCAGCAGCCCGGGACTAGCGGACCCCTCGGGCAAAAACATTCAGTACTTC	CASSPGLADPSGKNIQYF
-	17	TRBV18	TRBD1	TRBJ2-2	TGTGCCAGCTCACCAAGGACAGGGGGGCTGATGACCGGGGAGCTGTTTTTT	CASSPRTGGLMTGELFF
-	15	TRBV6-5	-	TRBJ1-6	TGTGCCAGCATGGGGAGTTCGTCGCCCAATTCACCCCTCCACTTT	CASMGSSSPNSPLHF
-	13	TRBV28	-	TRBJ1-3	TGTGCCAGCTACAACCTTGGGGGAAACACCATATATTTT	CASYNLGGNTIYF
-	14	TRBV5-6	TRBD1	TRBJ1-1	TGTGCCAGCAGCCTACCGACAGGGATCGCTGAAGCTTTCTTT	CASSLPTGIAEAFF
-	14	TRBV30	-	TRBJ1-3	TGTGCCTGGAGTAGGAGATCCTCTGGAAACACCATATATTTT	CAWSRRSSGNTIYF
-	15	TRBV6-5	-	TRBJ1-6	TGTGCCAGCAGTTATAGGGGCAGCAGTAATTCACCCCTCCACTTT	CASSYRGSSNSPLHF
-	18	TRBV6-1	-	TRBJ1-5	TGTGCCAGCAGGGCCGGGAGATGGGTTGTCTCGAGCAATCAGCCCCAGCATTTT	CASRAGRWVVSSNQPQHF
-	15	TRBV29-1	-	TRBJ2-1	TGCAGCGTTGAAGGTCGGCGGGGGCCCTTGGATGAGCAGTTCTTC	CSVEGRRGPLDEQFF
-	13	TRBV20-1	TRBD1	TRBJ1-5	TGCAGTGCTAGAGGACAGGGGTTTCAGCCCCAGCATTTT	CSARGQGFQPQHF
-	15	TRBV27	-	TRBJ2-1	TGTGCCAGCAGCCCCAGGCCACCCTTGATCAATGAGCAGTTCTTC	CASSPRPPLINEQFF
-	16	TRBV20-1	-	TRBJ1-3	TGCAGTGCTAGGTCGCCGAAACGGTGCTCTGGAAACACCATATATTTT	CSARSPKRCSGNTIYF
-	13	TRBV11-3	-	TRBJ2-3	TGTGCCAGCAGCTTTAGTCTATCGGATACGCAGTATTTT	CASSFSLSDTQYF
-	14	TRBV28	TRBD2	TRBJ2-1	TGTGCCACCTGTCTAGCGGGGGGCTACAATGAGCAGTTCTTC	CATCLAGGYNEQFF
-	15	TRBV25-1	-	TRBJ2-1	TGTGCCAGCAGTGCGCCAGCGATTCAGGGGAATGAGCAGTTCTTC	CASSAPAIQGNEQFF
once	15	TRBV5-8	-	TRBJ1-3	TGTGCCAGCAGCTTAATTGGTCTCTCTGGAAACACCATATATTTT	CASSLIGLSGNTIYF
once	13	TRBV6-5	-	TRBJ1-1	TGTGCCAGCAGTTACCGGCATAACACTGAAGCTTTCTTT	CASSYRHNTEAFF
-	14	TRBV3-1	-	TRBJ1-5	TGTGCCAGCAGCCAAGACGGCAGCTATCAGCCCCAGCATTTT	CASSQDGSYQPQHF
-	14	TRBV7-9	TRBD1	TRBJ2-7	TGTGCCGTACCACAAGGACAGGTCTCCTACGAGCAGTACTTC	CAVPQGQVSYEQYF
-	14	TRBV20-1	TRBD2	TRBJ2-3	TGCAGTGCCTTAGCGGGGGCGGACACAGATACGCAGTATTTT	CSALAGADTDTQYF
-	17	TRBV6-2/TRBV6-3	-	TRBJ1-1	TGTGCCAGCAGTTACCCGACAGGACAAAACATGAACACTGAAGCTTTCTTT	CASSYPTGQNMNTEAFF
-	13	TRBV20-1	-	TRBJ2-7	TGCAGTGCTGATTGGGGTCCGGACGGCGAGCAGTACTTC	CSADWGPDGEQYF
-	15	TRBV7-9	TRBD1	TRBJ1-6	TGTGCCAGCAGCTTCTCAGGGGGCGATAATTCACCCCTCCACTTT	CASSFSGGDNSPLHF
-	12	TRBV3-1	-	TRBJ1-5	TGTGCCAGCAGCCAAGATTGGGGGCCCCAGCATTTT	CASSQDWGPQHF
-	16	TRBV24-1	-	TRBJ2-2	TGTGCCACCAGTGATTCTCAAGCAGGGGTCACCGGGGAGCTGTTTTTT	CATSDSQAGVTGELFF
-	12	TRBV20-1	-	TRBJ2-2	TGCAGTGCTAAACAAGCCTGGGGGGAGCTGTTTTTT	CSAKQAWGELFF